The 16 T cell receptor beta chains presented below share a single source sample, sequenced in a study of T cell repertoires in cytomegalovirus infection. MiXCR was run by TCRdb on the reads, yielding one entry per CDR3 protein. There are about 500,000 distinct CDR3 sequences in the sample; roughly a third occur only once, and 15% to 20% lies in the top ten. For these receptors, no antigen is known. The specimen was cultured PBMCs, collected from culture after CMV antigen stimulation. These receptors all come from a human donor in good health (CMV status not recorded). Some clones in this sample may be carry-over from other donors' samples.

The table lists this clonotype with a few counts. V is TRBV5-4 and J is TRBJ2-2, with a tentative D call TRBD2 (7 bases). This CDR3 comprises 16 residues. V lost 0 bases to trimming and J lost 4 bases, with 13 bases between them. CDR1 SGHNT and CDR2 YYREEE come from the germline V gene (reference sequence). The CDR3 DNA follows: TGTGCCAGCAGCTTGGCCCGGGGGGCCGTCACCGGGGAGCTGTTTTTT. It codes for CASSLARGAVTGELFF.

This clonotype was counted ten times or more. The chain is built from TRBV28 and TRBJ2-4; no clear D. The CDR3 contains 13 residues. The V end was cut by 5 bases, the J end by 1 base, with 6 bases between. Germline CDR1 reads MDHEN; CDR2 reads SYDVKM. The CDR3 protein is CASSPFAKNIQYF. In nucleotides, the CDR3 is TGTGCCAGCAGTCCCTTCGCCAAAAACATTCAGTACTTC. Drawing the rest from reference TRBV28 and TRBJ2-4, the complete variable domain is DVKVTQSSRYLVKRTGEKVFLECVQDMDHENMFWYRQDPGLGLRLIYFSYDVKMKEKGDIPEGYSVSREKKERFSLILESASTNQTSMYLCASSPFAKNIQYFGAGTRLSVL.

This clonotype was recorded at least ten times. The V and J genes are TRBV7-2 and TRBJ2-3, with D tentatively TRBD1 (5 bases). The CDR3 extends over 16 amino acids. Deletions cut 3 bases from V and 0 bases from J, with 13 bases between. Germline values: CDR1 SGHTA, CDR2 FQGNSA. CDR3 bases: TGTGCCAGCAGCTTTGGGGCCGCTAAGAGCACAGATACGCAGTATTTT. It translates to CASSFGAAKSTDTQYF.

A note on this clonotype: It may be a read error: a sequence one base away is much more abundant. The rearrangement joins TRBV7-2 to TRBJ1-6, with 7 bases lining up with TRBD1. The V gene's germline CDR1 is SGHTA and CDR2 FQGNSA. This CDR3 has 15 residues. The CDR3 DNA sequence: TGTGCCACCAGCTTAAATACAGGGGATAATTCACCCCTCCACTTT. It is translated as CATSLNTGDNSPLHF.

The chain joins TRBV7-2 to TRBJ2-1; TRBD2 agrees at 12 bases. Trimming cost V 5 bases and J 4 bases; bases outside gene matches: 9. The CDR3 consists of 17 residues. Germline lookup yields CDR1 SGHTA and CDR2 FQGNSA. The CDR3: CASSQWTSGALYNEQFF. The CDR3 DNA follows: TGTGCCAGCAGCCAGTGGACTAGCGGGGCCCTGTACAATGAGCAGTTCTTC.

This clonotype was observed at least ten times. The junction differs from germline at one of its ends, possibly a read error. V is TRBV5-1 and J is TRBJ2-3, with D possibly called TRBD1 or TRBD2 (5 bases each). The germline V gene encodes CDR1 SGHRS and CDR2 YFSETQ. This CDR3 has 13 amino acids. The CDR3 loop reads CASSLGTTDTQYF. Written as DNA, the CDR3 is TGTGCCAGCAGTTTGGGGACCACAGATACGCAGTATTTT.

The chain links TRBV20-1 to TRBJ1-2; weak D call: TRBD1 (6 bases). The V gene lost 0 bases and the J gene lost 5 bases, with 13 bases spanning the gap. Looked up from germline, CDR1 is DFQATT and CDR2 is SNEGSKA (reference sequence). The CDR3 has 14 residues. The CDR3 coding sequence is TGCAGTGCTAGAGATCAACAGGGTGCTTATGGCTACACCTTC. Translated: CSARDQQGAYGYTF.

Only a few counts were recorded for this clonotype. The rearrangement uses TRBV7-2 and TRBJ1-5; 7 positions agree with TRBD1. V trimming: 4 bases; J trimming: 3 bases; junction bases outside the gene matches: 3. Germline CDR1 SGHTA, CDR2 FQGNSA. The CDR3 has 14 amino acids. CDR3 in amino acids: CASSWGQLNQPQHF. As DNA, the CDR3 is TGTGCCAGCAGCTGGGGACAGCTCAATCAGCCCCAGCATTTT.

This clonotype showed up many times. The gene calls are TRBV7-2 and TRBJ2-4; D is undetermined. The CDR3 is 18 amino acids. V was pared by 1 base and J by 1 base, with 17 bases between. Germline CDR1 is SGHTA and CDR2 is FQGNSA. The CDR3 coding sequence is TGTGCCAGCAGCTTAGGGTCGTGGTCGCAAGGGGCCAAAAACATTCAGTACTTC. Translating gives CASSLGSWSQGAKNIQYF.

This clonotype occurred a few times. The chain joins TRBV9 to TRBJ2-3; 8 positions agree with TRBD2. Trimming at V came to 0 bases and at J to 6 bases, leaving 6 bases not matched to a gene. The V gene's germline CDR1 is SGDLS and CDR2 YYNGEE. There are 15 residues in the CDR3. The CDR3 nucleotides read TGTGCCAGCAGCGTAGCTAGCGGGTCTCCTGATACGCAGTATTTT. It codes for CASSVASGSPDTQYF.

This clonotype was counted a few times. The chain employs TRBV12-3 or TRBV12-4 and TRBJ2-1, with TRBD1 as a possible D gene (5 bases). This CDR3 contains 15 residues. Trimming took off 5 bases at V and 5 bases at J, with 16 bases between the two ends. The DNA of the CDR3 is TGTGCCAGCAGTCCCAGATCAGGGTCCGACAATGAGCAGTTCTTC. Translated, it gives CASSPRSGSDNEQFF.

This clonotype was seen only once. This may be a read error, as it is one base from a much larger clone. The rearrangement links TRBV7-2 to TRBJ2-1, with a weak D call TRBD2 (6 bases). CDR1 SGHTA and CDR2 FQGNSA come from the germline V gene. The germline V and J ends were trimmed by 1 base and 8 bases, with 18 bases remaining between them. The CDR3 runs 16 residues. The CDR3 nucleotides are TGTGCCAGCAGCTTAGAAATGGACTGGGGACTCGATGAGCAGTTCTTC. Translating it yields CASSLEMDWGLDEQFF.

This chain joins TRBV7-6 and TRBJ2-7; TRBD2 agrees at 7 bases. Germline values: CDR1 SGHVS, CDR2 FNYEAQ. This CDR3 is built from 15 residues. V gave up 0 bases and J gave up 5 bases; unmatched junction bases: 7. CDR3 bases: TGTGCCAGCAGCTTAGCGCCGGGAGGTAGCGACGAGCAGTACTTC. Translation gives CASSLAPGGSDEQYF.

The chain has TRBV29-1 and TRBJ2-5; no firm D call. Germline values: CDR1 SQVTM, CDR2 ANQGSEA. This CDR3 comprises 12 residues. Trimming took off 3 bases at V and 7 bases at J, with 12 bases between the two ends. The CDR3 nucleotides read TGCAGCGTTGAGTTGGGCAAGTCGACCCAGTACTTC. Its translation is CSVELGKSTQYF.

The chain carries TRBV20-1 and TRBJ2-3; TRBD2 matches at 10 bases. V trimming: 4 bases; J trimming: 0 bases; junction bases outside the gene matches: 13. CDR1 and CDR2 from the germline V gene are DFQATT and SNEGSKA (reference sequence). The CDR3 consists of 18 residues. The CDR3 spells CSAIGLAAPYSSTDTQYF. The CDR3 DNA reads TGCAGTGCTATTGGACTAGCGGCGCCTTACTCGAGCACAGATACGCAGTATTTT.

This clonotype came up many times. The chain combines TRBV12-3 or TRBV12-4 with TRBJ1-1; D call uncertain. V shed 3 bases and J shed 2 bases, with 7 bases lying between them. This CDR3 comprises 13 residues. CDR3 amino acids: CASSLYRNTEAFF. The CDR3, as DNA: TGTGCCAGCAGTTTGTACCGTAACACTGAAGCTTTCTTT.